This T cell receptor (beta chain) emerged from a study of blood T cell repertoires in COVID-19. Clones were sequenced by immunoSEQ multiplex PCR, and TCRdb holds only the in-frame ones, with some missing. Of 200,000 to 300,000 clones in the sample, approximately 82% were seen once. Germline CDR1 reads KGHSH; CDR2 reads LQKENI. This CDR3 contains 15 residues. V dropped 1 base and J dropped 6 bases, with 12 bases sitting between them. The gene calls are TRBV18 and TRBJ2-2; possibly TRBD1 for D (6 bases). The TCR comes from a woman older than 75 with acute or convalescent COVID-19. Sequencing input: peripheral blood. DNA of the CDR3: TGTGCCAGCTCACCACGTAACAGGGAATCCGGGGAGCTGTTTTTT. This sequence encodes CASSPRNRESGELFF. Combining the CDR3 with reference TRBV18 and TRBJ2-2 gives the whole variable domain NAGVMQNPRHLVRRRGQEARLRCSPMKGHSHVYWYRQLPEEGLKFMVYLQKENIIDESGMPKERFSAEFPKEGPSILRIQQVVRGDSAAYFCASSPRNRESGELFFGEGSRLTVL.